Below, 26 T cell receptor beta chains from the same sample are listed, as sequenced in a study of T cells in Graves' hyperthyroidism and ophthalmopathy. TCR beta CDR3 regions were amplified from RNA. HTBI primers were used for first-round RT-PCR of the TCR CDR3. TCRdb reprocessed the multiplex PCR reads with MiXCR, giving one entry per CDR3 protein. The repertoire holds around 350,000 distinct CDR3 sequences, with less than 15% as singletons. Sample: blood. The receptor set was obtained from a woman between 18 and 30 years old with Graves' hyperthyroidism.

The sample holds many counts of this clonotype. The J gene is TRBJ1-3, the V gene TRBV7-2; 7 bases are a match to TRBD1. Trimming at V came to 2 bases and at J to 2 bases, leaving 6 bases not matched to a gene. Germline CDR1 and CDR2: SGHTA and FQGNSA. The CDR3 has 16 residues. The CDR3 bases are TGTGCCAGCAGCTTAAATAAGGGGGCGACTGGAAACACCATATATTTT. This encodes CASSLNKGATGNTIYF.

This clonotype has more than one count but fewer than ten. The V call is TRBV19, the J call TRBJ1-2; a weak D match, TRBD1 (5 bases). This CDR3 contains 15 residues. Germline loops: CDR1 LNHDA, CDR2 SQIVND (reference sequence). V was pared by 8 bases and J by 0 bases, with 16 bases between. This CDR3 is CASGKGQPANYGYTF. The CDR3, as DNA: TGTGCCAGTGGGAAGGGGCAGCCGGCTAACTATGGCTACACCTTC.

The V and J genes are TRBV5-1 and TRBJ2-1; 9 bases are a match to TRBD2. Losses at the gene ends were 4 bases for V and 6 bases for J; bases not matched to a gene: 11. Germline V gene sequence: CDR1 SGHRS, CDR2 YFSETQ. There are 16 residues in the CDR3. CDR3: CASSLRPGLASNEQFF. DNA for the CDR3: TGCGCCAGCAGCCTCAGACCGGGACTAGCAAGCAATGAGCAGTTCTTC. Filled out from reference TRBV5-1 and TRBJ2-1, the complete variable domain reads KAGVTQTPRYLIKTRGQQVTLSCSPISGHRSVSWYQQTPGQGLQFLFEYFSETQRNKGNFPGRFSGRQFSNSRSEMNVSTLELGDSALYLCASSLRPGLASNEQFFGPGTRLTVL.

Ten or more counts support this clonotype. V is TRBV28 and J is TRBJ2-2; 11 nucleotides match TRBD1. The germline V gene encodes CDR1 MDHEN and CDR2 SYDVKM. The CDR3 covers 15 residues. The junction had 7 bases not matched to a gene; V was cut back by 6 bases and J by 7 bases. CDR3 in DNA: TGTGCCAGCAGCACCCGGGACAGGGGGGTCGGGGAGCTGTTTTTT. This translates into CASSTRDRGVGELFF.

This rearrangement joins TRBV4-2 to TRBJ2-7, with 7 bases identical to TRBD2. There are 14 residues in the CDR3. Germline V gene sequence: CDR1 LGHNA, CDR2 YNFKEQ. Unmatched junction bases numbered 6, after V lost 3 bases and J lost 4 bases. The CDR3 DNA is TGTGCCAGCAGCCACGGGCGGGAGCCATACGAGCAGTACTTC. Translated: CASSHGREPYEQYF.

The table lists this clonotype with many counts. The chain employs TRBV15 and TRBJ2-3, with 13 positions matching TRBD2. Germline loops: CDR1 LNHNV, CDR2 YYDKDF (reference sequence). V lost 1 base to trimming and J lost 6 bases; unmatched junction nucleotides: 7. This CDR3 spans 17 amino acids. The CDR3 DNA is TGTGCCACCAGCAGAGGACGAACTAGCGGGAGGGTGGATACGCAGTATTTT. Its protein product is CATSRGRTSGRVDTQYF.

This clonotype appeared a few times. This chain connects TRBV18 to TRBJ2-7; TRBD2 matches at 8 bases. This CDR3 has 15 amino acids. Germline V gives CDR1 KGHSH, CDR2 LQKENI. V gave up 6 bases and J gave up 4 bases; unmatched junction bases: 11. CDR3 in DNA: TGTGCCAGCTCCCCTCCGTCGGGGGGGGGGTACGAGCAGTACTTC. It translates to CASSPPSGGGYEQYF. The whole variable domain, filled in from reference TRBV18 and TRBJ2-7, reads NAGVMQNPRHLVRRRGQEARLRCSPMKGHSHVYWYRQLPEEGLKFMVYLQKENIIDESGMPKERFSAEFPKEGPSILRIQQVVRGDSAAYFCASSPPSGGGYEQYFGPGTRLTVT.

This clonotype was seen at least ten times. This chain joins TRBV9 and TRBJ1-1; TRBD1 aligns across 9 bases. CDR1 SGDLS and CDR2 YYNGEE come from the germline V gene. The CDR3 runs to 14 residues. J gave up 5 bases and V 3 bases, and 5 bases lay outside the gene matches. The CDR3 sequence: CASSAGQGWTEAFF. Written as DNA, the CDR3 is TGTGCCAGCAGCGCTGGACAGGGGTGGACTGAAGCTTTCTTT.

The table lists this clonotype with many counts. The chain combines TRBV12-3 or TRBV12-4 with TRBJ1-3; D possibly corresponds to TRBD1 (6 bases). This CDR3 comprises 13 residues. Trimming removed 10 bases from V and 2 bases from J, with 12 bases in between. The CDR3 region has the DNA TGTGCCACCACAGGGACGACTGGAAACACCATATATTTT. Residues: CATTGTTGNTIYF.

This clonotype showed up many times. In DNA, the CDR3 is TGTGCCAGCAGCCCATTGATTTTGGGGAAGACTGAAGCTTTCTTT. Translating gives CASSPLILGKTEAFF. This chain connects TRBV5-8 to TRBJ1-1; D unresolved. The CDR3 runs to 15 residues. CDR1 and CDR2 (germline): SGHTS, YDEGEE. Trimming removed 4 bases at V and 5 bases at J, with 18 bases between.

This clonotype was recorded at least ten times. The chain couples TRBV10-3 to TRBJ2-1; 9 nucleotides line up with TRBD2. Trimming at V came to 7 bases and at J to 1 base, leaving 2 bases not matched to a gene. CDR1 is ENHRY and CDR2 is SYGVKD in the germline V gene. CDR3 length: 14 residues. In DNA, the CDR3 is TGTGCCATCACTAGCGGGGTATCCTACAATGAGCAGTTCTTC. This translates into CAITSGVSYNEQFF.

This clonotype was seen ten or more times. The chain carries TRBV28 and TRBJ1-1; no clear D. V was shortened by 7 bases and J by 9 bases, with 15 bases between the two germline ends. CDR1 MDHEN and CDR2 SYDVKM come from the germline V gene. CDR3 size: 12 residues. The CDR3 nucleotides read TGTGCCAGCACCCAATACCGGTCTCAAGCTTTCTTT. This sequence encodes CASTQYRSQAFF.

This clonotype has ten or more counts. The rearrangement links TRBV28 to TRBJ2-7; TRBD1 is a possible D gene (6 bases). The CDR3 length is 13 residues. Trimming took off 6 bases at V and 3 bases at J, with 12 bases between the two ends. CDR1 is MDHEN and CDR2 is SYDVKM in the germline V gene. The CDR3 loop is CASRTGLGYEQYF. CDR3 nucleotides: TGTGCCAGCAGAACAGGGTTGGGCTACGAGCAGTACTTC.

The J gene is TRBJ2-5, the V gene TRBV5-1; a weak D match, TRBD2 (5 bases). The CDR3 sequence is 13 residues long. Germline CDR1 reads SGHRS; CDR2 reads YFSETQ. Trimming stripped 1 base from V and 4 bases from J, with 8 bases between. The CDR3 DNA sequence: TGCGCCAGCAGCTTGCTCGGGGTAGAGACCCAGTACTTC. Encoded protein: CASSLLGVETQYF. Complete variable domain (other parts from reference TRBV5-1 and TRBJ2-5): KAGVTQTPRYLIKTRGQQVTLSCSPISGHRSVSWYQQTPGQGLQFLFEYFSETQRNKGNFPGRFSGRQFSNSRSEMNVSTLELGDSALYLCASSLLGVETQYFGPGTRLLVL.

This clonotype showed up many times. The chain recombines TRBV19 with TRBJ1-1; D gene ambiguous. Between the trimmed V and J ends, which lost 1 base and 0 bases, there was a span of 9 bases. In germline, CDR1 is LNHDA, CDR2 SQIVND (reference sequence). The CDR3 is 15 amino acids. In nucleotides, the CDR3 is TGTGCCAGTAGTATAGTTTTCAATTTGAACACTGAAGCTTTCTTT. Residues: CASSIVFNLNTEAFF.

The table lists this clonotype with many counts. The chain links TRBV5-1 to TRBJ2-7; a weak D match, TRBD2 (6 bases). V dropped 0 bases and J dropped 5 bases, with 12 bases sitting between them. The germline CDR1 and CDR2 sequences are SGHRS and YFSETQ. The CDR3 totals 14 residues. The CDR3 here is CASSLEGGSDEQYF. The CDR3, as DNA: TGCGCCAGCAGCTTGGAAGGAGGGTCCGACGAGCAGTACTTC.

This clonotype was counted many times. The V and J genes are TRBV7-8 and TRBJ2-1; D unresolved. The CDR3 length is 17 residues. The V end was cut by 2 bases, the J end by 0 bases, with 14 bases between. Germline values: CDR1 SGHVS, CDR2 FQNEAQ. CDR3: CASSLRHMSYSYNEQFF. CDR3 nucleotides: TGTGCCAGCAGCTTAAGGCATATGAGTTACTCCTACAATGAGCAGTTCTTC.

The sample holds many counts of this clonotype. This chain uses TRBV7-2 with TRBJ2-5; TRBD2 matches 10 bases. Trimming took 7 bases from V and 2 from J; bases not matched to a gene: 13. CDR3 length: 17 residues. The germline gives CDR1 SGHTA, CDR2 FQGNSA. The CDR3 spells CASTPRGGLAVQETQYF. The CDR3 DNA is TGTGCCAGCACCCCGAGGGGAGGACTAGCGGTTCAAGAGACCCAGTACTTC.

In its sample, this clonotype was seen many times. The chain has TRBV28 and TRBJ2-7; 13 bases align to TRBD2. Germline-derived CDR1 and CDR2 are MDHEN and SYDVKM. With 5 bases clipped from V and 6 bases from J, the junction kept 7 bases outside the gene matches. This CDR3 has 15 residues. In nucleotides, the CDR3 is TGTGCCAGCAGTATACTAGCGGGAGGGCCGGGCGAGCAGTACTTC. Translating gives CASSILAGGPGEQYF. Supplemented by reference TRBV28 and TRBJ2-7, the full variable domain reads DVKVTQSSRYLVKRTGEKVFLECVQDMDHENMFWYRQDPGLGLRLIYFSYDVKMKEKGDIPEGYSVSREKKERFSLILESASTNQTSMYLCASSILAGGPGEQYFGPGTRLTVT.

This clonotype came up many times. The CDR3 reads CASREVGLSYNEQFF. CDR3 coding DNA: TGTGCCAGCAGGGAGGTAGGCTTGTCCTACAATGAGCAGTTCTTC. The rearrangement uses TRBV28 and TRBJ2-1; D is perhaps TRBD2 (5 bases). Germline CDR1 and CDR2: MDHEN and SYDVKM. The CDR3 contains 15 residues. The V and J ends lost 6 bases and 1 base respectively, with 13 bases between them.

This clonotype has more than one count but fewer than ten. The chain has TRBV4-1 and TRBJ1-2; 11 bases are shared with TRBD1. The length of the CDR3 is 15 residues. The germline V gene has CDR1 MGHRA and CDR2 YSYEKL. V trimming: 4 bases; J trimming: 8 bases; junction bases outside the gene matches: 9. As DNA, the CDR3 is TGCGCCAGCAGCCGTGGACAGGGGGCATCCTCGGGCTACACCTTC. It specifies CASSRGQGASSGYTF.

This clonotype was counted many times. This chain joins TRBV2 and TRBJ2-7; 9 nucleotides match TRBD2. The CDR3 spans 19 residues. Per germline, CDR1 SNHLY and CDR2 FYNNEI. Trimming removed 6 bases from V and 1 base from J; junction bases left unmatched: 19. CDR3 nucleotide sequence: TGTGCCAGCAGCCAGGCATTAGCGGGAGCCCTGATTAGGTCCTACGAGCAGTACTTC. Protein product: CASSQALAGALIRSYEQYF.

About this clonotype: At one end the junction does not follow the germline gene, possibly because of a read error. V gene TRBV5-1 combines with J gene TRBJ1-4; possible D gene TRBD1, 5 bases. The CDR3 covers 17 residues. The germline CDR1 and CDR2 sequences are SGHRS and YFSETQ. This chain's CDR3 is CASSLVPDRSANEKLFF. The CDR3 region has the DNA TGTGCCAGCAGCTTAGTCCCCGACAGATCTGCTAATGAAAAACTGTTTTTT.

J is TRBJ2-3 and V is TRBV15; a weak D match, TRBD2 (5 bases). CDR3 length: 14 residues. The V gene's germline CDR1 is LNHNV and CDR2 YYDKDF (reference sequence). Trimming left V 6 bases short and J 3 bases short, with 13 bases between. The CDR3 DNA is TGTGCCACCAGTCAGGAGGCTTTTACAGATACGCAGTATTTT. It specifies CATSQEAFTDTQYF.

This clonotype was detected ten times or more. The CDR3 DNA reads as TGCGCCAGCAGCTCGATAAAGGGCGTGGGCTCCTACAATGAGCAGTTCTTC. Amino acids: CASSSIKGVGSYNEQFF. V gene TRBV5-1 combines with J gene TRBJ2-1, with D uncertain. This CDR3 spans 17 amino acids. The V gene's germline CDR1 is SGHRS and CDR2 YFSETQ. V gave up 3 bases and J gave up 0 bases, with 16 bases separating them.

This clonotype was observed at least ten times. The V gene is TRBV27, the J gene TRBJ2-7, with a weak D call TRBD1 (6 bases). The germline V and J ends were trimmed by 10 bases and 0 bases, with 13 bases remaining between them. Germline CDR1 is MNHEY and CDR2 is SMNVEV (reference sequence). CDR3 length: 13 residues. The CDR3: CATSGASSYEQYF. For the CDR3, the DNA is TGTGCCACTTCAGGGGCTAGCTCCTACGAGCAGTACTTC.